Below, 12 T cell receptor beta chains from the same sample are listed, as sequenced in a study of blood T cell repertoires in COVID-19. Sequencing used immunoSEQ multiplex PCR; TCRdb keeps in-frame clones, though not all of them. Among about 100,000 clones, roughly 80% were seen once, and the ten largest hold approximately 30%. Material: peripheral blood. The origin of the receptors is an older man with active or convalescent COVID-19.

For the CDR3, the DNA is TGCGCCAGCAGCTTGGGCCCCGGGACTAGCGGGGCACGGGAGCAGTTCTTC. Its translation is CASSLGPGTSGAREQFF. The rearrangement links TRBV5-1 to TRBJ2-1; TRBD2 aligns across 13 bases. Germline V gene lookup returns CDR1 SGHRS and CDR2 YFSETQ. V was pared by 0 bases and J by 10 bases, with 10 bases of the junction left unmatched. The CDR3 covers 17 residues.

The genes are TRBV5-1 and TRBJ1-5, with 7 bases identical to TRBD1. The V gene's germline CDR1 is SGHRS and CDR2 YFSETQ. The V segment lost 1 base and the J segment 6 bases; nucleotides outside the gene matches: 7. This CDR3 spans 15 amino acids. The CDR3: CASSLSPGGLQPQHF. CDR3 sequence (DNA): TGCGCCAGCAGCTTGAGTCCAGGGGGACTTCAGCCCCAGCATTTT.

This clone occurred a few times. The CDR3 sequence: CASSPTGLATDTQYF. CDR3 in DNA: TGTGCCAGCAGCCCTACTGGACTAGCAACAGATACGCAGTATTTT. The rearrangement joins TRBV3-1 (or the pseudogene TRBV3-2) to TRBJ2-3; TRBD2 matches at 8 bases. The J segment lost 3 bases and the V segment lost 4 bases, leaving 6 bases of the junction unmatched. CDR3 length: 15 residues. CDR1 and CDR2 from the germline V gene are LGHDT and YNNKEL (reference sequence).

This chain links TRBV19 with TRBJ2-2; D is ambiguous. The CDR3 spans 12 residues. Trimming removed 6 bases at V and 5 bases at J, with 7 bases between. Germline CDR1 reads LNHDA; CDR2 reads SQIVND (reference sequence). CDR3 in amino acids: CASRERTGELFF. CDR3 DNA: TGTGCCAGTAGAGAGAGGACCGGGGAGCTGTTTTTT.

V and J are TRBV19 and TRBJ1-5; 7 nucleotides match TRBD1. V lost 5 bases to trimming and J lost 6 bases; unmatched junction nucleotides: 7. Germline V CDR1 and CDR2: LNHDA, SQIVND (reference sequence). The CDR3 runs to 14 residues. The CDR3 region has the DNA TGTGCCAGTAGTCCTGGGACAGATCGTCAGCCCCAGCATTTT. Encoded protein: CASSPGTDRQPQHF.

The rearrangement links TRBV4-3 to TRBJ2-1, with 10 bases lining up with TRBD1. The CDR3 covers 17 residues. The J segment lost 8 bases and the V segment lost 3 bases, leaving 13 bases of the junction unmatched. CDR1 is LGHNA, CDR2 YSLEER, per germline. The DNA of the CDR3 is TGCGCCAGCAGCCATAAACCGGGACAGGGGCTAAGGGATGAGCAGTTCTTC. Translating gives CASSHKPGQGLRDEQFF.

The chain couples TRBV5-4 to TRBJ2-1; 10 bases map to TRBD2. CDR1 and CDR2 (germline): SGHNT, YYREEE (reference sequence). The CDR3 extends over 15 amino acids. V was pared by 3 bases and J by 4 bases, with 4 bases of the junction left unmatched. Here the CDR3 DNA reads TGTGCCAGCAGCTCCGGGACTAGCGTTTACAATGAGCAGTTCTTC. Translating gives CASSSGTSVYNEQFF.

The rearrangement links TRBV10-3 to TRBJ2-3; tentative D call: TRBD2 (5 bases). The CDR3 length is 15 residues. Germline CDR1 reads ENHRY; CDR2 reads SYGVKD. V lost 2 bases and J lost 4, with 13 bases in between. The CDR3 protein is CAISEEPGWADTQYF. The CDR3 nucleotides are TGTGCCATCAGTGAGGAGCCGGGATGGGCAGATACGCAGTATTTT.

The chain has TRBV19 and TRBJ1-1; D remains ambiguous. The CDR3 loop spans 11 amino acids. The V end lost 6 bases, the J end lost 5 bases, and 7 bases lay between the germline ends. Germline CDR1 LNHDA, CDR2 SQIVND (reference sequence). This CDR3 reads CASSDGTEAFF. CDR3 sequence (DNA): TGTGCCAGTAGCGACGGGACTGAAGCTTTCTTT.

This clone was counted only a few times. The chain combines TRBV9 with TRBJ1-4; 7 bases are shared with TRBD1. Germline V gene data show CDR1 as SGDLS and CDR2 as YYNGEE. The V gene end was trimmed by 0 bases and the J gene end by 6 bases; junction bases not matched to a gene: 5. CDR3 size: 15 residues. CDR3 nucleotides: TGTGCCAGCAGCGTAGGCGAGGGGGCAGATGAAAAACTGTTTTTT. As protein: CASSVGEGADEKLFF.

The chain carries TRBV5-1 and TRBJ2-4, with 8 bases that match TRBD2. V dropped 2 bases and J dropped 8; count of bases not matched to a gene: 6. The CDR3 covers 14 residues. Germline loops: CDR1 SGHRS, CDR2 YFSETQ. CDR3 nucleotide sequence: TGCGCCAGCAGCTTAGGAGCGGGAGAGGACATTCAGTACTTC. The encoded protein is CASSLGAGEDIQYF.

This chain connects TRBV10-3 to TRBJ1-1, with D possibly matching TRBD1 (6 bases). V was trimmed by 6 bases and J by 2 bases, leaving 10 bases between them. The CDR3 totals 13 residues. CDR1 is ENHRY and CDR2 is SYGVKD in the germline V gene. The CDR3 sequence is CAIREGTNTEAFF. The CDR3 DNA reads as TGTGCCATCAGAGAAGGGACAAACACTGAAGCTTTCTTT.